This T cell receptor beta chain was obtained from a study of T cell changes during pregnancy in multiple sclerosis. This CDR3 is 19 amino acids long. The germline V gene has CDR1 SGHTA and CDR2 FQGTGA. The V and J ends lost 5 bases and 3 bases, in that order; junction bases with no gene match: 18. Profiled with immunoSEQ multiplex PCR; TCRdb holds only in-frame clones, not every one. The sample holds about 100,000 clones, more than 90% seen once. The sample in question was peripheral blood, obtained in the second trimester of pregnancy. The rearrangement uses TRBV7-3 and TRBJ2-7, with 11 bases matching TRBD2. The source of this sequence is a female donor with multiple sclerosis, enrolled in a pregnancy study. For the CDR3, the DNA is TGTGCCAGCAGCCTCGCGGAGGTAGCGGGGGGGCCACGAGACTACGAGCAGTACTTC. Protein sequence: CASSLAEVAGGPRDYEQYF.